The clone carrying this T cell receptor (beta chain) came up once. The antigen is not known. These data are taken from a study of blood T cells in healthy people across ages. Overall study findings and caveats: In these data, TCR beta diversity tracked strongly with naive T cell percentage. It was not possible, with unsorted PBMCs, to conclusively compare naive and antigen-experienced cells. From one million sequenced T cells, diversity estimates were lower bounds. Lack of knowledge of donor CMV status possibly confounded expanded clonotype changes.

Then a second PCR, running about 6 to 11 cycles, was carried out with a sample-barcoded 5' primer and a J-beta primer mix. TCRdb ran MiXCR on the 5' RACE reads and lists one entry per CDR3 protein. There are 800,000 or so distinct CDR3 sequences in the sample; 35% to 50% occur only once, and roughly 18% lies in the top ten. The clonotype originates from a man at least 80 years old in good health. The specimen was blood.

As DNA, the CDR3 is TGTGCCAGCAGCGTAGGACTCACTTACAATGAGCAGTTCTTC. The encoded protein is CASSVGLTYNEQFF. V is TRBV9 and J is TRBJ2-1; no reliable D call. V shed 0 bases and J shed 4 bases, with 8 bases lying between them. Per germline, CDR1 SGDLS and CDR2 YYNGEE. There are 14 residues in the CDR3.